This T cell receptor beta chain comes out of a study of T cell responses to AZD1222 COVID-19 vaccine. Study context: Pooled in the analysis were second doses at about 4 or about 12 weeks. Study-wide results and caveats: Donor demographics were predominantly white British with a female majority; clonal diversity may be underestimated. Unmutated variant regions reportedly attract nearly half of all spike-specific TCRs. Only 5 to 7 AZD1222 recipients tested seropositive at baseline.

The CDR3 sequence is 17 residues long. The V gene's germline CDR1 is LNHDA and CDR2 SQIVND (reference sequence). The trim removed 3 bases at V and 1 base at J, leaving 7 bases unmatched. A remark on this clone: The antigen remains unidentified.

TCRdb keeps only in-frame clones here, not all; method: immunoSEQ multiplex PCR. Of tens of thousands of clones in the sample, approximately 90% were seen once. Sequences were derived from peripheral blood, sampled on day 0 of AZD1222 vaccination. V usage is TRBV19 and J usage is TRBJ1-2, with TRBD1 matching 11 bases. The source is an adult in good health. The CDR3 here is CASSMDSGTGGNYGYTF. In DNA, the CDR3 is TGTGCCAGTAGTATGGATTCCGGGACAGGGGGTAACTATGGCTACACCTTC.